One and the same sample provided the 9 T cell receptor beta chains below, sequenced in a study of OX40 agonist ivuxolimab in advanced cancers. Produced via immunoSEQ multiplex PCR; TCRdb's table is partial and in-frame only. In the table there are around 15,000 clones, approximately 86% of which are singletons. The sample here was CD4+ or CD8+ T cells sorted from blood, taken in a trial of the OX40 agonist ivuxolimab. These receptors all stem from an adult with an advanced solid tumor such as melanoma, head and neck, liver or kidney cancer.

The genes are TRBV7-8 and TRBJ1-4; 8 nucleotides align to TRBD1. V shed 5 bases, J shed 2 bases, and the junction held 4 bases outside the gene matches. The germline V gene has CDR1 SGHVS and CDR2 FQNEAQ. CDR3 length: 15 amino acids. The CDR3 protein is CASSQGAGTNEKLFF. CDR3 coding DNA: TGTGCCAGCAGCCAGGGGGCAGGGACTAATGAAAAACTGTTTTTT.

This chain connects TRBV2 to TRBJ1-3; D not resolved. The V and J ends lost 4 bases and 0 bases respectively, with 4 bases between them. The CDR3 consists of 13 residues. Per germline, CDR1 SNHLY and CDR2 FYNNEI. The CDR3 spells CASSGLSGNTIYF. The CDR3 DNA is TGTGCCAGCAGTGGCCTCTCTGGAAACACCATATATTTT.

The V gene is TRBV6-5, the J gene TRBJ1-2, with 7 bases matching TRBD1. CDR1 is MNHEY and CDR2 is SVGAGI in the germline V gene. The CDR3 is 13 residues long. V gave up 5 bases and J gave up 8 bases; unmatched junction bases: 8. CDR3 loop: CASSGTGAGGYTF. CDR3 bases: TGTGCCAGCAGTGGAACAGGGGCTGGAGGCTACACCTTC.

This rearrangement joins TRBV13 to TRBJ2-1, with 9 bases lining up with TRBD2. The CDR3 is 18 residues long. V gave up 3 bases and J gave up 6 bases; unmatched junction bases: 15. Germline CDR1 PRHDT, CDR2 FYEKMQ (reference sequence). The CDR3 DNA follows: TGTGCCAGCAGCTTTCGCCTCCAACTAGCGGGCATAAGCAATGAGCAGTTCTTC. Amino acid sequence: CASSFRLQLAGISNEQFF.

The gene calls are TRBV7-3 and TRBJ1-6; D possibly corresponds to TRBD1 (6 bases). With 5 bases removed from V and 6 bases from J, the gap between germline ends came to 14 bases. This CDR3 region has 15 residues. The germline gives CDR1 SGHTA, CDR2 FQGTGA. CDR3 bases: TGTGCCAGCAGCCCAACAGGGAGAAGTAATTCACCCCTCCACTTT. This codes for CASSPTGRSNSPLHF. Full variable domain (remainder filled in from reference TRBV7-3 and TRBJ1-6): GAGVSQTPSNKVTEKGKYVELRCDPISGHTALYWYRQSLGQGPEFLIYFQGTGAADDSGLPNDRFFAVRPEGSVSTLKIQRTERGDSAVYLCASSPTGRSNSPLHFGNGTRLTVT.

This rearrangement joins TRBV7-2 to TRBJ2-1; perhaps TRBD2 as D (7 bases). V was shortened by 3 bases and J by 7 bases, with 19 bases between the two germline ends. Germline V gene sequence: CDR1 SGHTA, CDR2 FQGNSA. The CDR3 is 16 residues long. CDR3 sequence reads: CASSFERMGGGNEQFF. DNA of the CDR3: TGTGCCAGCAGCTTCGAACGAATGGGAGGGGGGAATGAGCAGTTCTTC.

V and J are TRBV7-9 and TRBJ1-4; weak D call: TRBD1 (5 bases). The CDR3 totals 15 residues. Germline V lookup: CDR1 SEHNR, CDR2 FQNEAQ (reference sequence). Trimming took off 1 base at V and 2 bases at J, with 8 bases between the two ends. CDR3 residues: CASSLGTSTNEKLFF. In nucleotides, the CDR3 is TGTGCCAGCAGCTTAGGGACATCGACTAATGAAAAACTGTTTTTT.

The chain combines TRBV19 with TRBJ1-4; D gene ambiguous. Germline-derived CDR1 and CDR2 are LNHDA and SQIVND (reference sequence). The CDR3 length is 14 residues. V lost 7 bases, J lost 0 bases, and 9 bases lay in between. The CDR3 nucleotides read TGTGCCAGTAAAAGAACGTCAACTAATGAAAAACTGTTTTTT. It encodes CASKRTSTNEKLFF.

The chain is built from TRBV28 and TRBJ1-5; D may be TRBD1 (5 bases). Germline V gene lookup returns CDR1 MDHEN and CDR2 SYDVKM. Deletions cut 2 bases from V and 5 bases from J, with 10 bases between. There are 14 residues in the CDR3. The CDR3 DNA reads as TGTGCCAGCAGTTTAACGGGGGTGTATCAGCCCCAGCATTTT. This codes for CASSLTGVYQPQHF. Drawing the rest from reference TRBV28 and TRBJ1-5, the complete variable domain is DVKVTQSSRYLVKRTGEKVFLECVQDMDHENMFWYRQDPGLGLRLIYFSYDVKMKEKGDIPEGYSVSREKKERFSLILESASTNQTSMYLCASSLTGVYQPQHFGDGTRLSIL.